This is a list of T cell receptor beta chains from one sample in a study of T cell changes during pregnancy in multiple sclerosis. The table came from immunoSEQ multiplex PCR; TCRdb's copy has only in-frame clones and leaves some out. Seen here are some 40,000 clones, 93% observed once, and the top ten hold roughly 0.4%. The source was CD4+ T cells from peripheral blood mononuclear cells, collected in the first trimester of pregnancy. Receptor source: a female donor with multiple sclerosis, enrolled in a pregnancy study. The CDR3 runs from the conserved cysteine through the conserved F or W. The order of the fields is clone size, D gene, V gene, J gene, CDR3 protein, CDR3 DNA. A D gene is named only where the DNA matches it firmly. Clone sizes are given selectively: once, few, many, or a class where the clone is expanded.

size: .; D: .; V: TRBV7-8; J: TRBJ1-2; CDR3: CASSLAEAPSRYGYTF; DNA: TGTGCCAGCAGCTTAGCGGAGGCCCCCTCTAGGTATGGCTACACCTTC
size: .; D: TRBD2; V: TRBV6-5; J: TRBJ2-3; CDR3: CASSGGSLGTDTQYF; DNA: TGTGCCAGCAGCGGCGGGAGTCTCGGCACAGATACGCAGTATTTT
size: .; D: TRBD1; V: TRBV10-3; J: TRBJ2-2; CDR3: CAISGQGAGELFF; DNA: TGTGCCATCAGTGGCCAGGGGGCCGGGGAGCTGTTTTTT
size: .; D: .; V: TRBV7-3; J: TRBJ2-1; CDR3: CASSAGYNEQFF; DNA: TGTGCCAGCAGCGCGGGGTACAATGAGCAGTTCTTC
size: .; D: .; V: TRBV7-2; J: TRBJ2-2; CDR3: CASSTSLGYTGELFF; DNA: TGTGCCAGCAGCACTAGTTTGGGGTACACCGGGGAGCTGTTTTTT
size: .; D: .; V: TRBV5-1; J: TRBJ2-3; CDR3: CASSPNLRGTDTQYF; DNA: TGCGCCAGCAGCCCCAATTTGCGAGGCACAGATACGCAGTATTTT
size: .; D: TRBD1; V: TRBV9; J: TRBJ1-2; CDR3: CASSEGTGIYGYTF; DNA: TGTGCCAGCAGCGAGGGGACAGGGATTTATGGCTACACCTTC
size: .; D: .; V: TRBV7-9; J: TRBJ2-7; CDR3: CASSLSTWSSYEQYF; DNA: TGTGCCAGCAGCTTATCTACATGGAGCTCCTACGAGCAGTACTTC
size: .; D: .; V: TRBV6-6; J: TRBJ2-2; CDR3: CASSFAETGELFF; DNA: TGTGCCAGCAGTTTCGCGGAGACCGGGGAGCTGTTTTTT
size: .; D: TRBD2; V: TRBV2; J: TRBJ2-3; CDR3: CASGIAGRTDTQYF; DNA: TGTGCCAGCGGTATAGCGGGGAGAACAGATACGCAGTATTTT
size: .; D: TRBD1; V: TRBV9; J: TRBJ2-5; CDR3: CASSVTDRGYQETQYF; DNA: TGTGCCAGCAGCGTAACAGACAGGGGGTACCAAGAGACCCAGTACTTC
size: .; D: TRBD2; V: TRBV9; J: TRBJ2-5; CDR3: CASSAVPSGGQETQYF; DNA: TGTGCCAGCAGCGCCGTTCCTAGCGGGGGTCAAGAGACCCAGTACTTC
size: few; D: .; V: TRBV4-1; J: TRBJ2-2; CDR3: CASSHLGSPVANTGELFF; DNA: TGCGCCAGCAGCCACCTCGGGAGCCCGGTTGCGAACACCGGGGAGCTGTTTTTT
size: .; D: TRBD1; V: TRBV5-5; J: TRBJ2-6; CDR3: CASSLVGGTGVHSGANVLTF; DNA: TGTGCCAGCAGCTTGGTAGGCGGGACAGGGGTTCACTCGGGGGCCAACGTCCTGACTTTC
size: .; D: TRBD2; V: TRBV19; J: TRBJ2-1; CDR3: CASSMGRTSGRGNEQFF; DNA: TGTGCCAGTAGTATGGGCCGGACTAGCGGGAGGGGTAATGAGCAGTTCTTC
size: .; D: TRBD2; V: TRBV4-2; J: TRBJ2-1; CDR3: CASSQEGDSGGANEQFF; DNA: TGTGCCAGCAGCCAAGAAGGTGATAGCGGGGGGGCCAATGAGCAGTTCTTC
size: .; D: TRBD1; V: TRBV15; J: TRBJ1-5; CDR3: CATSRDRTSNQPQHF; DNA: TGTGCCACCAGTCGGGACAGAACTAGCAATCAGCCCCAGCATTTT
size: .; D: .; V: TRBV7-7; J: TRBJ2-7; CDR3: CASSSPGGKQYF; DNA: TGTGCCAGCAGCTCTCCTGGGGGGAAGCAGTACTTC
size: .; D: .; V: TRBV29-1; J: TRBJ2-7; CDR3: CSARSGTGGRYEQYF; DNA: TGCAGCGCCAGAAGCGGGACAGGTGGACGCTACGAGCAGTACTTC
size: .; D: .; V: TRBV5-1; J: TRBJ1-3; CDR3: CASSRNRDTSGNTIYF; DNA: TGCGCCAGCAGCAGAAACCGGGATACCTCTGGAAACACCATATATTTT
size: once; D: TRBD1; V: TRBV6-5; J: TRBJ2-7; CDR3: CASRGQGGEQYF; DNA: TGTGCCAGCAGAGGACAGGGGGGCGAGCAGTACTTC
size: .; D: TRBD2; V: TRBV28; J: TRBJ2-7; CDR3: CASSFPGLAGQYEQYF; DNA: TGTGCCAGCAGTTTCCCGGGACTAGCGGGACAATACGAGCAGTACTTC
size: .; D: TRBD2; V: TRBV5-4; J: TRBJ2-7; CDR3: CASSLGRTSGRDEQYF; DNA: TGTGCCAGCAGCTTAGGCAGGACTAGCGGGAGAGACGAGCAGTACTTC
size: .; D: TRBD1; V: TRBV6-5; J: TRBJ1-2; CDR3: CASSNEGASGYTF; DNA: TGTGCCAGCAGTAACGAGGGGGCGAGCGGCTACACCTTC
size: .; D: TRBD2; V: TRBV5-4; J: TRBJ2-2; CDR3: CASSFSGSDTGELFF; DNA: TGTGCCAGCAGCTTTAGCGGGAGTGACACCGGGGAGCTGTTTTTT
size: .; D: .; V: TRBV28; J: TRBJ2-3; CDR3: CASSFSRVITDTQYF; DNA: TGTGCCAGCAGTTTCTCCAGGGTCATCACAGATACGCAGTATTTT
size: .; D: .; V: TRBV6-5; J: TRBJ2-7; CDR3: CASSTGTAGSYEQYF; DNA: TGTGCCAGCAGTACCGGGACAGCGGGCTCCTACGAGCAGTACTTC
size: .; D: .; V: TRBV11-3; J: TRBJ2-7; CDR3: CASSPYDSYEQYF; DNA: TGTGCCAGCAGCCCCTACGACAGCTACGAGCAGTACTTC
size: .; D: TRBD1; V: TRBV2; J: TRBJ2-2; CDR3: CASSGDSTGELFF; DNA: TGTGCCAGCAGTGGGGACAGCACCGGGGAGCTGTTTTTT
size: .; D: TRBD1; V: TRBV13; J: TRBJ2-5; CDR3: CASSLELGQGLGTQYF; DNA: TGTGCCAGCAGCTTAGAATTAGGACAGGGGCTGGGGACCCAGTACTTC
size: .; D: TRBD2; V: TRBV5-1; J: TRBJ2-7; CDR3: CASSPGGGATYEQYF; DNA: TGCGCCAGCAGCCCGGGGGGGGGTGCCACCTACGAGCAGTACTTC
size: .; D: TRBD2; V: TRBV7-3; J: TRBJ2-5; CDR3: CASSLGGLAGVQTQYF; DNA: TGTGCCAGCAGCTTAGGCGGACTAGCGGGAGTTCAGACCCAGTACTTC
size: .; D: TRBD1; V: TRBV28; J: TRBJ2-7; CDR3: CASSPQDRSSYEQYF; DNA: TGTGCCAGCAGTCCTCAGGACAGGAGCTCCTACGAGCAGTACTTC
size: .; D: TRBD1; V: TRBV19; J: TRBJ1-1; CDR3: CASSNRDRGEAFF; DNA: TGTGCCAGTAGTAACCGGGACAGGGGTGAAGCTTTCTTT
size: .; D: .; V: TRBV5-1; J: TRBJ1-2; CDR3: CASSLPGNTYGYTF; DNA: TGCGCCAGCAGCTTGCCCGGGAATACCTATGGCTACACCTTC
size: once; D: TRBD1; V: TRBV19; J: TRBJ1-1; CDR3: CASSIVLLGGPEAFF; DNA: TGTGCCAGTAGTATAGTCCTCCTAGGGGGCCCTGAAGCTTTCTTT
size: .; D: .; V: TRBV5-1; J: TRBJ1-4; CDR3: CASSLGAGENEKLFF; DNA: TGCGCCAGCAGCCTCGGAGCCGGGGAGAATGAAAAACTGTTTTTT
size: .; D: TRBD2; V: TRBV6-5; J: TRBJ2-7; CDR3: CASSYRRSGSSYEQYF; DNA: TGTGCCAGCAGTTACCGACGTAGCGGGAGCTCCTACGAGCAGTACTTC
size: .; D: TRBD1; V: TRBV5-4; J: TRBJ2-7; CDR3: CASSLTGGTYEQYF; DNA: TGTGCCAGCAGCTTAACAGGGGGAACCTACGAGCAGTACTTC
size: .; D: .; V: TRBV30; J: TRBJ2-1; CDR3: CAWSWSVYNEQFF; DNA: TGTGCCTGGAGTTGGAGCGTCTACAATGAGCAGTTCTTC
size: once; D: .; V: TRBV20-1; J: TRBJ1-2; CDR3: CGLDGYTF; DNA: TGCGGACTAGATGGCTACACCTTC
size: .; D: .; V: TRBV1; J: TRBJ1-2; CDR3: CTSSNSGLRKTYGYTF; DNA: TGCACCAGCAGTAATTCGGGTTTGCGAAAGACCTATGGCTACACCTTC
size: .; D: .; V: TRBV5-4; J: TRBJ1-1; CDR3: CASSTKNTEAFF; DNA: TGTGCCAGCAGCACAAAGAACACTGAAGCTTTCTTT
size: .; D: TRBD2; V: TRBV5-1; J: TRBJ2-1; CDR3: CASSLKEGGFYNEQFF; DNA: TGCGCCAGCAGCTTGAAAGAGGGAGGGTTCTACAATGAGCAGTTCTTC
size: .; D: TRBD2; V: TRBV19; J: TRBJ2-7; CDR3: CASSPLEREGREQYF; DNA: TGTGCCAGTAGCCCCTTGGAGCGGGAGGGCCGCGAGCAGTACTTC
size: .; D: .; V: TRBV2; J: TRBJ2-7; CDR3: CASSEVGAQSYEQYF; DNA: TGTGCCAGCAGTGAAGTGGGGGCACAATCCTACGAGCAGTACTTC
size: once; D: .; V: TRBV28; J: TRBJ1-2; CDR3: CASSPDSYGYTF; DNA: TGTGCCAGCAGTCCCGACAGCTATGGCTACACCTTC
size: .; D: .; V: TRBV6-5; J: TRBJ2-3; CDR3: CASSYNSAPPDTQYF; DNA: TGTGCCAGCAGTTACAATAGCGCTCCCCCAGATACGCAGTATTTT
size: .; D: TRBD2; V: TRBV5-4; J: TRBJ2-1; CDR3: CASRFRLAGRENEQFF; DNA: TGTGCCAGCAGATTTCGACTAGCGGGGAGGGAAAATGAGCAGTTCTTC
size: once; D: .; V: TRBV6-5; J: TRBJ1-1; CDR3: CASRPQGLRTEAFF; DNA: TGTGCCAGCAGGCCCCAGGGGCTGAGGACTGAAGCTTTCTTT
size: .; D: TRBD2; V: TRBV11-2; J: TRBJ2-3; CDR3: CASSKAETRGGTQYF; DNA: TGTGCCAGCAGCAAAGCAGAGACCCGCGGGGGTACGCAGTATTTT
size: .; D: .; V: TRBV7-2; J: TRBJ2-5; CDR3: CASSSVSWETQYF; DNA: TGTGCCAGCAGCTCCGTCAGTTGGGAGACCCAGTACTTC
size: .; D: TRBD1; V: TRBV14; J: TRBJ1-1; CDR3: CASSQTRQGEAFF; DNA: TGTGCCAGCAGCCAAACCCGACAGGGTGAAGCTTTCTTT
size: .; D: .; V: TRBV6-5; J: TRBJ1-2; CDR3: CASRAIRRTQLGYTF; DNA: TGTGCCAGCAGAGCAATCAGGAGGACTCAACTCGGCTACACCTTC
size: .; D: .; V: TRBV5-1; J: TRBJ1-3; CDR3: CASSLEAGAGNTIYF; DNA: TGCGCCAGCAGCTTGGAAGCAGGGGCTGGAAACACCATATATTTT
size: few; D: TRBD1; V: TRBV11-1; J: TRBJ1-1; CDR3: CASGEQGRRTEAFF; DNA: TGTGCCAGCGGCGAACAGGGGCGGCGGACTGAAGCTTTCTTT